The rows below give T cell receptor beta chains drawn from one sample of a study of blood T cell repertoires in COVID-19. Method: immunoSEQ multiplex PCR; TCRdb's copy keeps in-frame clones and lacks some. The sample includes around 400,000 clones, 89% of them seen just once. Sequencing was carried out using peripheral blood. The origin of the receptors is a man in his forties with acute or convalescent COVID-19. Each CDR3 is given without its conserved first and last residue. Fields, in order: D gene, V gene, J gene, CDR3 protein. A D gene is named only where the DNA matches it firmly.

>TRBD2|TRBV4-1|TRBJ2-2
ASSQVLGSGRYTGELF
>TRBD1|TRBV25-1|TRBJ2-5
ASTQTGKETQY
>TRBD1|TRBV18|TRBJ2-7
ASSPTGQEYYEQY
>TRBD2|TRBV9|TRBJ2-2
ASSVGGRESTGELF
>TRBD1|TRBV11-2|TRBJ1-4
ASSTRGRDEKLF
>TRBD1|TRBV25-1|TRBJ2-2
ASDRANTGELF
>NA|TRBV4-1|TRBJ1-1
ASSQEGGRGLNTEAF
>NA|TRBV2|TRBJ1-5
ASSERSRVYSNQPQH
>TRBD1|TRBV6-2/TRBV6-3|TRBJ2-7
ASSPWAGGFNEQY
>NA|TRBV5-1|TRBJ1-1
ASSLVARMNTEAF
>NA|TRBV28|TRBJ2-7
ASGAVDYEQY
>NA|TRBV4-2|TRBJ1-6
ASSQDFGRRVQSPLH
>TRBD1|TRBV6-1|TRBJ2-4
ASSEGTGGVNIQY
>NA|TRBV4-3|TRBJ2-3
ASSQTGSGADTQY
>NA|TRBV6-2/TRBV6-3|TRBJ2-1
ASSRRQVGSYNEQF
>TRBD2|TRBV18|TRBJ2-3
ASSAGLAGGKSTDTQY
>NA|TRBV6-5|TRBJ2-7
ASSYSWGEYEQY
>TRBD1|TRBV10-3|TRBJ1-1
ATQTGENTEAF
>NA|TRBV3-1/TRBV3-2|TRBJ1-3
ASSRNGDSGNTIY
>NA|TRBV20-1|TRBJ1-1
SARVGVEAF
>NA|TRBV27|TRBJ1-6
ASSFAQGSPLH
>TRBD2|TRBV11-1|TRBJ2-1
ASSLGGSSYNEQF
>TRBD2|TRBV7-9|TRBJ2-7
ASSSQGTSYEQY
>NA|TRBV9|TRBJ1-2
ASSADSSRAGYT
>NA|TRBV2|TRBJ2-7
ASSGHFHEQY
>NA|TRBV27|TRBJ2-1
AAYRSRNEQF
>TRBD2|TRBV7-8|TRBJ2-7
ASSVGLAGEEQY
>TRBD2|TRBV7-3|TRBJ2-1
ASSPMTGGEQF
>NA|TRBV19|TRBJ2-5
ASSTGNQETQY
>TRBD1|TRBV18|TRBJ1-6
ASSPLTGVNSPLH
>TRBD1|TRBV11-2|TRBJ2-7
ASSSGQRYEQY
>NA|TRBV10-3|TRBJ2-3
AISGRGDTQY
>NA|TRBV12-3/TRBV12-4|TRBJ2-3
ASSGQTDTQY
>NA|TRBV6-4|TRBJ2-1
ASSEFETGYEQF
>NA|TRBV29-1|TRBJ1-2
SVGALGATGYT
>NA|TRBV28|TRBJ1-6
ASVSGVTGNSPLH
>TRBD2|TRBV30|TRBJ2-2
AWASGRVYTGELF
>NA|TRBV5-1|TRBJ1-1
ASSLSGSMNTEAF
>NA|TRBV7-9|TRBJ1-5
ASSLTSNSNQPQH
>NA|TRBV11-3|TRBJ2-3
ASSLDQEDTQY
>TRBD1|TRBV5-4|TRBJ1-2
ASSLAGTGYGYT
>TRBD1|TRBV29-1|TRBJ2-3
SIRTGVDTQY
>NA|TRBV25-1|TRBJ2-1
ASSNLASYNEQF